The 15 T cell receptor beta chains presented below share a single source sample, sequenced in a study of cytomegalovirus exposure and HLA in healthy donors. The PCR employed 60 Vbeta primers together with 13 Jbeta primers. The data were produced by immunoSEQ multiplex PCR, yet TCRdb's version contains in-frame clones alone and is incomplete. This table holds about 93,000 clones, just over 75% found once. Sequenced input: PBMCs. These receptors were obtained from a young man in good health and CMV-seronegative.

This clone was recorded a few times. J is TRBJ2-3 and V is TRBV6-5, with TRBD1 identical over 8 bases. This CDR3 is 14 amino acids long. The germline gives CDR1 MNHEY, CDR2 SVGAGI. Trimming removed 5 bases from V and 0 bases from J; junction bases left unmatched: 1. This CDR3 reads CASSRTGSTDTQYF. The CDR3, as DNA: TGTGCCAGCAGTCGGACAGGGAGCACAGATACGCAGTATTTT.

The V and J genes are TRBV11-1 and TRBJ2-1, with 8 positions matching TRBD1. The CDR3 totals 15 residues. Germline values: CDR1 SGHAT, CDR2 FQDESV (reference sequence). The junction had 6 bases not matched to a gene; V was cut back by 4 bases and J by 4 bases. CDR3 coding DNA: TGTGCCAGCAGCTCCAACAGGGGGATATACAATGAGCAGTTCTTC. It encodes CASSSNRGIYNEQFF.

The CDR3 DNA is TGTGCCAGCAGCCGGCGGAGGGGAGACACTGAAGCTTTCTTT. Its protein is CASSRRRGDTEAFF. The chain links TRBV11-2 to TRBJ1-1; maybe TRBD1 (5 bases). This CDR3 spans 14 amino acids. The germline V and J ends were trimmed by 5 bases and 3 bases, with 13 bases remaining between them. CDR1 and CDR2 (germline): SGHAT, FQNNGV. The whole variable domain, remainder taken from reference TRBV11-2 and TRBJ1-1, is EAGVAQSPRYKIIEKRQSVAFWCNPISGHATLYWYQQILGQGPKLLIQFQNNGVVDDSQLPKDRFSAERLKGVDSTLKIQPAKLEDSAVYLCASSRRRGDTEAFFGQGTRLTVV.

V is TRBV13 and J is TRBJ2-3; TRBD2 might be the D (6 bases). CDR3 length: 15 residues. Germline V lookup: CDR1 PRHDT, CDR2 FYEKMQ (reference sequence). V lost 5 bases to trimming and J lost 7 bases, with 19 bases between them. The DNA of the CDR3 is TGTGCCAGCAGCCGTCCGGGACTGGGACCTCATACGCAGTATTTT. Protein: CASSRPGLGPHTQYF.

The chain couples TRBV6-1 to TRBJ1-5; no clear D. Germline CDR1 reads MNHNS; CDR2 reads SASEGT. The CDR3 consists of 12 residues. The V end lost 7 bases, the J end lost 7 bases, and 11 bases lay between the germline ends. For the CDR3, the DNA is TGTGCCAGCACCTCCCCGAGGCAGCCCCAGCATTTT. Translation: CASTSPRQPQHF.

V gene TRBV10-1 combines with J gene TRBJ1-1, with D perhaps matching TRBD1 (5 bases). Trimming removed 6 bases from V and 0 bases from J, with 11 bases in between. The germline V gene encodes CDR1 WNHNN and CDR2 SYGVQD (reference sequence). The CDR3 contains 14 residues. CDR3 nucleotide sequence: TGCGCCAGCAGCCCGGGACTAATGAACACTGAAGCTTTCTTT. The encoded protein is CASSPGLMNTEAFF.

This chain connects TRBV7-9 to TRBJ1-1; TRBD1 aligns across 7 bases. This CDR3 spans 16 amino acids. CDR1 and CDR2 (germline): SEHNR, FQNEAQ (reference sequence). Trimming took 0 bases from V and 0 from J; bases not matched to a gene: 4. As DNA, the CDR3 is TGTGCCAGCAGCTTAGCGGCCGGGACAGTGAACACTGAAGCTTTCTTT. This codes for CASSLAAGTVNTEAFF.

V gene TRBV29-1 combines with J gene TRBJ2-5; D remains ambiguous. This CDR3 has 12 amino acids. CDR1 and CDR2 (germline): SQVTM, ANQGSEA. V lost 3 bases, J lost 4 bases, and 9 bases lay in between. Written as DNA, the CDR3 is TGCAGCGTTGAGTTCACCGGAGAGACCCAGTACTTC. The encoded protein is CSVEFTGETQYF.

This chain connects TRBV2 to TRBJ2-3; no clear D gene. Germline V gene sequence: CDR1 SNHLY, CDR2 FYNNEI. Deletions cut 3 bases from V and 0 bases from J, with 7 bases between. This CDR3 contains 14 residues. CDR3 sequence: CASSDKSSTDTQYF. The CDR3, as DNA: TGTGCCAGCAGTGATAAGAGTAGCACAGATACGCAGTATTTT.

The chain couples TRBV11-3 to TRBJ2-3; 8 bases agree with TRBD2. The CDR3 loop spans 16 amino acids. The V segment lost 2 bases and the J segment 2 bases; nucleotides outside the gene matches: 6. In germline, CDR1 is SGHNT, CDR2 YENEEA. The CDR3 bases are TGTGCCAGCAGCTTACGTGCGGGAGGAGACACAGATACGCAGTATTTT. It specifies CASSLRAGGDTDTQYF.

The J gene is TRBJ2-2, the V gene TRBV29-1; D is undetermined. The germline gives CDR1 SQVTM, CDR2 ANQGSEA. This CDR3 region has 14 residues. Trimming cost V 7 bases and J 1 base, with 13 bases left between them. This CDR3 is CSASPIQNTGELFF. CDR3 DNA sequence: TGCAGCGCCAGTCCGATCCAGAACACCGGGGAGCTGTTTTTT.

The chain is built from TRBV19 and TRBJ2-6; D uncertain. The CDR3 is 16 amino acids. Germline assignment: CDR1 LNHDA and CDR2 SQIVND (reference sequence). Trimming cost V 7 bases and J 4 bases, with 17 bases left between them. The CDR3 nucleotides read TGTGCCAGTAAGGAGCACCGCTCAGCCGGGGCCAACGTCCTGACTTTC. This encodes CASKEHRSAGANVLTF.

The chain joins TRBV27 to TRBJ1-4; 8 bases are a match to TRBD1. The CDR3 is made up of 17 amino acids. The germline V gene has CDR1 MNHEY and CDR2 SMNVEV (reference sequence). V gave up 1 base and J gave up 6 bases; unmatched junction bases: 10. CDR3 sequence reads: CASSLFFGGQGDEKLFF. In DNA form, the CDR3 reads TGTGCCAGCAGTTTATTCTTTGGCGGACAGGGTGATGAAAAACTGTTTTTT.

The genes are TRBV7-2 and TRBJ2-3; D ambiguous. Germline CDR1 reads SGHTA; CDR2 reads FQGNSA. V was shortened by 5 bases and J by 3 bases, with 6 bases between the two germline ends. The CDR3 consists of 12 residues. The CDR3 bases are TGTGCCAGCAGCCCCCGGACAGATACGCAGTATTTT. The encoded protein is CASSPRTDTQYF.

The chain links TRBV29-1 to TRBJ1-4; weak D call: TRBD1 (6 bases). The CDR3 totals 13 residues. Germline V gene data show CDR1 as SQVTM and CDR2 as ANQGSEA. The V gene lost 7 bases and the J gene lost 8 bases, with 17 bases spanning the gap. The CDR3 nucleotides read TGCAGCGGGCAGGGGTTTGTTGGGGAAAAACTGTTTTTT. Its translation is CSGQGFVGEKLFF.